The T cell receptor (beta chain) described here comes from a study of cytomegalovirus exposure and HLA in healthy donors. Primers included in the PCR were 60 Vbeta and 13 Jbeta primers. The method was immunoSEQ multiplex PCR; TCRdb's version includes in-frame clones alone and lacks a portion of them. The sample has over 100,000 clones; approximately 60% are singletons. This clone was picked up a small number of times. The antigen is undetermined. Study conclusions and caveats: Cytomegalovirus-associated TCR beta chains were listed, numbering some 170. In an earlier analysis, productive rearrangement rates for most beta V segments clustered near 87% or 30%.

Germline CDR1 reads SGHNT; CDR2 reads YYREEE (reference sequence). V gave up 3 bases and J gave up 2 bases, with 7 bases separating them. The CDR3 contains 13 residues. The rearrangement uses TRBV5-4 and TRBJ2-3; D unresolved. Sequencing was performed on PBMCs. The receptor was derived from a woman between 40 and 55 years old in good health and CMV-seronegative. Here the CDR3 reads CASSWAITDTQYF. The DNA of the CDR3 is TGTGCCAGCAGCTGGGCCATCACAGATACGCAGTATTTT. Looking up the rest from reference TRBV5-4 and TRBJ2-3 gives the full variable domain: ETGVTQSPTHLIKTRGQQVTLRCSSQSGHNTVSWYQQALGQGPQFIFQYYREEENGRGNFPPRFSGLQFPNYSSELNVNALELDDSALYLCASSWAITDTQYFGPGTRLTVL.